The clone carrying this T cell receptor beta chain was found many times. RNA transcripts were the template for amplifying TCR beta CDR3 regions. During a first-round RT-PCR of the TCR CDR3, the HTBI primer set was used. TCRdb re-analysed the multiplex PCR reads in MiXCR, keeping a single row per CDR3 protein. The sample carries roughly 500,000 distinct CDR3 sequences, roughly 50% recorded once. This record comes from a study of T cells in Graves' hyperthyroidism and ophthalmopathy. The origin of this receptor is an adult woman with Graves' disease, either hyperthyroidism or ophthalmopathy (not recorded which). Sequencing was done on a sample of peripheral blood or thyroid tissue (not recorded which).

The CDR3 loop reads CASSFGTISYEQYF. The CDR3 region has the DNA TGTGCCAGCAGCTTCGGGACTATCTCCTACGAGCAGTACTTC. The chain uses TRBV7-8 and TRBJ2-7; 7 nucleotides match TRBD2. Germline CDR1 reads SGHVS; CDR2 reads FQNEAQ. The length of the CDR3 is 14 residues. Trimming at V came to 3 bases and at J to 0 bases, leaving 2 bases not matched to a gene.